This is a list of T cell receptor beta chains from one sample in a study of OX40 agonist ivuxolimab in advanced cancers. Here immunoSEQ multiplex PCR was the method, and the copy in TCRdb shows in-frame clones only, minus some. The sample holds approximately 25,000 clones, 60% to 80% seen once. The specimen comprised CD4+ or CD8+ T cells sorted from blood, sampled in a trial of the OX40 agonist ivuxolimab. These receptors originate from an adult with an advanced solid tumor such as melanoma, head and neck, liver or kidney cancer. Both conserved end residues are part of each CDR3. D genes are given only for firm matches. Rows give clone size only sometimes, using once, few, many, or a class for an expanded clone.

d_gene: .; v_gene: TRBV30; j_gene: TRBJ1-2; abundance: .; CDR3aa: CAWKKAGVYYGYTF; CDR3nt: TGTGCCTGGAAAAAGGCAGGGGTTTACTATGGCTACACCTTC
d_gene: .; v_gene: TRBV7-2; j_gene: TRBJ1-2; abundance: .; CDR3aa: CASSNLDQGTGGYTF; CDR3nt: TGTGCCAGCAGCAACCTGGATCAAGGAACTGGGGGCTACACCTTC
d_gene: TRBD2; v_gene: TRBV7-3; j_gene: TRBJ2-3; abundance: .; CDR3aa: CASSPNGLAGTDTQYF; CDR3nt: TGTGCCAGCAGCCCAAACGGACTAGCGGGCACAGATACGCAGTATTTT
d_gene: .; v_gene: TRBV29-1; j_gene: TRBJ1-1; abundance: .; CDR3aa: CSAAFQGVEAFF; CDR3nt: TGCAGCGCTGCGTTTCAGGGCGTTGAAGCTTTCTTT
d_gene: .; v_gene: TRBV7-2; j_gene: TRBJ2-3; abundance: .; CDR3aa: CASSPMIGTDTQYF; CDR3nt: TGTGCCAGCAGCCCTATGATCGGGACAGATACGCAGTATTTT
d_gene: .; v_gene: TRBV11-3; j_gene: TRBJ1-3; abundance: .; CDR3aa: CASSPGGSGNTIYF; CDR3nt: TGTGCCAGCAGCCCGGGGGGCTCTGGAAACACCATATATTTT
d_gene: TRBD2; v_gene: TRBV29-1; j_gene: TRBJ2-7; abundance: once; CDR3aa: CSVRTSGRGEQYF; CDR3nt: TGCAGCGTCCGGACTAGCGGGAGAGGCGAGCAGTACTTC
d_gene: .; v_gene: TRBV7-3; j_gene: TRBJ2-1; abundance: medium-sized; CDR3aa: CASSPSAESSYNEQFF; CDR3nt: TGTGCCAGCAGCCCATCGGCGGAGAGCTCCTACAATGAGCAGTTCTTC
d_gene: .; v_gene: TRBV7-2; j_gene: TRBJ2-7; abundance: .; CDR3aa: CASSLGSGGSQYEQYF; CDR3nt: TGTGCCAGCAGTCTAGGGAGTGGGGGGTCCCAGTACGAGCAGTACTTC
d_gene: .; v_gene: TRBV25-1; j_gene: TRBJ1-2; abundance: once; CDR3aa: CASSGGSAGNYGYTF; CDR3nt: TGTGCCAGCAGTGGGGGGTCAGCCGGGAACTATGGCTACACCTTC
d_gene: TRBD1; v_gene: TRBV11-2; j_gene: TRBJ2-4; abundance: .; CDR3aa: CASRPPERGPNIQYF; CDR3nt: TGTGCCAGCAGACCGCCCGAGAGGGGGCCGAACATTCAGTACTTC
d_gene: TRBD2; v_gene: TRBV30; j_gene: TRBJ2-5; abundance: few; CDR3aa: CAWRTGLAGAKETQYF; CDR3nt: TGTGCCTGGAGGACAGGACTAGCGGGGGCAAAAGAGACCCAGTACTTC
d_gene: .; v_gene: TRBV28; j_gene: TRBJ1-2; abundance: .; CDR3aa: CASSPGGVYGYTF; CDR3nt: TGTGCCAGCAGCCCCGGAGGGGTCTATGGCTACACCTTC
d_gene: .; v_gene: TRBV28; j_gene: TRBJ1-5; abundance: .; CDR3aa: CATQLTGIGNQPQHF; CDR3nt: TGTGCCACCCAATTAACAGGGATAGGAAATCAGCCCCAGCATTTT
d_gene: .; v_gene: TRBV5-1; j_gene: TRBJ2-1; abundance: .; CDR3aa: CASSLTQVWVRNEQFF; CDR3nt: TGCGCCAGCAGCTTGACACAGGTTTGGGTCAGGAATGAGCAGTTCTTC
d_gene: .; v_gene: TRBV4-1; j_gene: TRBJ1-2; abundance: .; CDR3aa: CASSQEVTDYGYTF; CDR3nt: TGCGCCAGCAGCCAAGAGGTGACAGACTATGGCTACACCTTC
d_gene: .; v_gene: TRBV7-2; j_gene: TRBJ2-7; abundance: .; CDR3aa: CASSPGQFEQYF; CDR3nt: TGTGCCAGCAGCCCCGGACAGTTTGAGCAGTACTTC
d_gene: TRBD1; v_gene: TRBV27; j_gene: TRBJ2-7; abundance: .; CDR3aa: CASSFQGQGPYEQYF; CDR3nt: TGTGCCAGCAGTTTTCAAGGACAGGGGCCCTACGAGCAGTACTTC
d_gene: TRBD2; v_gene: TRBV10-1; j_gene: TRBJ2-5; abundance: .; CDR3aa: CASSQQVAGEETQYF; CDR3nt: TGCGCCAGCAGCCAACAGGTAGCGGGGGAAGAGACCCAGTACTTC
d_gene: .; v_gene: TRBV15; j_gene: TRBJ2-3; abundance: .; CDR3aa: CATSRGAQDTQYF; CDR3nt: TGTGCCACCAGTAGAGGAGCACAAGATACGCAGTATTTT
d_gene: .; v_gene: TRBV20-1; j_gene: TRBJ2-5; abundance: few; CDR3aa: CSAQNQETQYF; CDR3nt: TGCAGTGCTCAGAACCAAGAGACCCAGTACTTC
d_gene: .; v_gene: TRBV10-3; j_gene: TRBJ2-3; abundance: .; CDR3aa: CAISESLGSNQPQYF; CDR3nt: TGTGCCATCAGTGAGTCGCTAGGGAGCAATCAGCCCCAGTATTTT
d_gene: .; v_gene: TRBV11-2; j_gene: TRBJ1-5; abundance: .; CDR3aa: CASSLGNQPQHF; CDR3nt: TGTGCCAGCAGCCTTGGCAATCAGCCCCAGCATTTT
d_gene: TRBD1; v_gene: TRBV18; j_gene: TRBJ2-1; abundance: .; CDR3aa: CASSPLVGQGYNEQFF; CDR3nt: TGTGCCAGCTCACCACTTGTGGGACAGGGTTACAATGAGCAGTTCTTC
d_gene: .; v_gene: TRBV4-3; j_gene: TRBJ1-4; abundance: .; CDR3aa: CASSQDLWGSGEKLFF; CDR3nt: TGCGCCAGCAGCCAAGATCTTTGGGGTAGCGGCGAAAAACTGTTTTTT
d_gene: .; v_gene: TRBV6-5; j_gene: TRBJ2-2; abundance: .; CDR3aa: CASSYATTGELFF; CDR3nt: TGTGCCAGCAGTTATGCGACAACCGGGGAGCTGTTTTTT
d_gene: TRBD1; v_gene: TRBV7-6; j_gene: TRBJ2-1; abundance: .; CDR3aa: CASSLLTGGSMSNEQFF; CDR3nt: TGTGCCAGCAGCCTCTTAACAGGGGGAAGTATGTCCAATGAGCAGTTCTTC
d_gene: .; v_gene: TRBV18; j_gene: TRBJ2-5; abundance: .; CDR3aa: CASSLITETQYF; CDR3nt: TGTGCCAGCTCACTTATTACGGAGACCCAGTACTTC
d_gene: .; v_gene: TRBV5-6; j_gene: TRBJ2-3; abundance: .; CDR3aa: CASSLIGGAQGTQYF; CDR3nt: TGTGCCAGCAGCTTGATCGGGGGCGCACAGGGTACGCAGTATTTT
d_gene: TRBD1; v_gene: TRBV7-9; j_gene: TRBJ1-1; abundance: .; CDR3aa: CASSPPGGANTEAFF; CDR3nt: TGTGCCAGCAGCCCCCCAGGGGGCGCGAACACTGAAGCTTTCTTT
d_gene: .; v_gene: TRBV11-3; j_gene: TRBJ1-2; abundance: .; CDR3aa: CASSFATGSITF; CDR3nt: .
d_gene: .; v_gene: TRBV11-1; j_gene: TRBJ1-3; abundance: .; CDR3aa: CASSLGHSGNTIYF; CDR3nt: TGTGCCAGCAGCTTAGGACACTCTGGAAACACCATATATTTT
d_gene: .; v_gene: TRBV28; j_gene: TRBJ2-7; abundance: .; CDR3aa: CASSSPAYEQYF; CDR3nt: TGTGCCAGCAGCTCTCCGGCGTACGAGCAGTACTTC
d_gene: .; v_gene: TRBV7-9; j_gene: TRBJ2-7; abundance: .; CDR3aa: CASSQGTAPYEQYF; CDR3nt: TGTGCCAGCAGCCAGGGGACGGCCCCCTACGAGCAGTACTTC
d_gene: .; v_gene: TRBV4-2; j_gene: TRBJ2-3; abundance: .; CDR3aa: CASSQDYGSTDTQYF; CDR3nt: TGTGCCAGCAGCCAAGATTATGGTAGCACAGATACGCAGTATTTT
d_gene: .; v_gene: TRBV7-3; j_gene: TRBJ1-5; abundance: .; CDR3aa: CASSLISQPQHF; CDR3nt: TGTGCCAGCAGCCTGATCAGTCAGCCCCAGCATTTT
d_gene: .; v_gene: TRBV5-5; j_gene: TRBJ1-1; abundance: .; CDR3aa: CASSPQKGKGNTEAFF; CDR3nt: TGTGCCAGCAGCCCGCAAAAAGGGAAAGGGAACACTGAAGCTTTCTTT
d_gene: TRBD2; v_gene: TRBV19; j_gene: TRBJ2-3; abundance: .; CDR3aa: CASSTKISGSGADTQYF; CDR3nt: TGTGCCAGTAGTACAAAAATTAGCGGGAGTGGCGCAGATACGCAGTATTTT
d_gene: .; v_gene: TRBV27; j_gene: TRBJ1-5; abundance: .; CDR3aa: CASRGDQPQHF; CDR3nt: TGTGCCAGCAGGGGTGATCAGCCCCAGCATTTT
d_gene: TRBD1; v_gene: TRBV9; j_gene: TRBJ1-2; abundance: medium-sized; CDR3aa: CASSLRTGGSNGYTF; CDR3nt: TGTGCCAGCAGCCTTCGGACAGGGGGAAGTAATGGCTACACCTTC
d_gene: .; v_gene: TRBV7-2; j_gene: TRBJ1-4; abundance: .; CDR3aa: CASSQGPNEKLFF; CDR3nt: TGTGCCAGCAGCCAGGGTCCTAATGAAAAACTGTTTTTT